This T cell receptor beta chain was profiled in a study of T cell responses to AZD1222 COVID-19 vaccine. Study conclusions and caveats: Spike was spanned by vaccine-associated CD4 TCRs, with dominance at 160-218 and 743-854. Elevations in Spike-specific TCR breadth and depth followed administration of two AZD1222 doses.

TCRdb's copy holds only in-frame clones and misses some; the assay was immunoSEQ multiplex PCR. The sample records about 81,000 clones, less than 95% being singletons. As for this clone: The antigen is undetermined.

Researchers grouped second doses given at about 4 or about 12 weeks into one pool. The CDR3 runs 13 residues. V lost 6 bases and J lost 6, with 14 bases in between. Germline V lookup: CDR1 SGHVS, CDR2 FQNEAQ. The receptor's source is an adult who received the AZD1222 COVID-19 vaccine. The chain employs TRBV7-8 and TRBJ2-5; D possibly corresponds to TRBD1 (6 bases). The starting material was peripheral blood, obtained 28 days after the second AZD1222 dose. The DNA for the CDR3 is TGTGCCAGCAGACCAGTAGGGGGAAAGACCCAGTACTTC. Residues: CASRPVGGKTQYF.